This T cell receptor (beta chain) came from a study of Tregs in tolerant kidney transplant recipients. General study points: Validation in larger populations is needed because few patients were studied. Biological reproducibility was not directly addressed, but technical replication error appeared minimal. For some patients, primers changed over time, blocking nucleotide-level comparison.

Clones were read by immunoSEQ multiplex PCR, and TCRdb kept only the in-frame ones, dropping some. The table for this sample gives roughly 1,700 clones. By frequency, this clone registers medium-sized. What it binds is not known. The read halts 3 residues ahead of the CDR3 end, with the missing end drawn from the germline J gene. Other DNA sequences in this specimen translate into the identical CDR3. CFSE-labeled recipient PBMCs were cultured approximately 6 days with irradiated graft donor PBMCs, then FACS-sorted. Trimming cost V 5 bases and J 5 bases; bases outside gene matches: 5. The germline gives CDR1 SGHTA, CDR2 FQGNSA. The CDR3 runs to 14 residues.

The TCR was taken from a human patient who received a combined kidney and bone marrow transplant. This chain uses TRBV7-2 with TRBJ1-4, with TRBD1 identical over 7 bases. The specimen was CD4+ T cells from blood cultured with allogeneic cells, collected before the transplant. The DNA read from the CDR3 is TGTGCCAGCAGCCTGGGACAGAGGAATGAAAAA. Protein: CASSLGQRNEK. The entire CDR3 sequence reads CASSLGQRNEKLFF.